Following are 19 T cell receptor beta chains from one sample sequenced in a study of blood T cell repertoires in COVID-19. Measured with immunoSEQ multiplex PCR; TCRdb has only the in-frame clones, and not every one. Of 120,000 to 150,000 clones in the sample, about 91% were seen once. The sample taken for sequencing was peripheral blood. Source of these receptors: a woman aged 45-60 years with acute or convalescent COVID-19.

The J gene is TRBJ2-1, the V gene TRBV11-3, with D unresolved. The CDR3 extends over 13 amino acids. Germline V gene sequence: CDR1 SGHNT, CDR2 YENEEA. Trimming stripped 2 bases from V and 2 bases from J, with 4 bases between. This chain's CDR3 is CASSLLPYNEQFF. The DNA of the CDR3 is TGTGCCAGCAGCTTACTTCCCTACAATGAGCAGTTCTTC.

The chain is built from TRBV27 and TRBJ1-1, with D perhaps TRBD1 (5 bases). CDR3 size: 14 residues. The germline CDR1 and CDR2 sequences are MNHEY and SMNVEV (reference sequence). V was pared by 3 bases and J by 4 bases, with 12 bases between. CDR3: CASSFVGAVTEAFF. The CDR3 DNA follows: TGTGCCAGCAGTTTTGTTGGGGCGGTCACTGAAGCTTTCTTT.

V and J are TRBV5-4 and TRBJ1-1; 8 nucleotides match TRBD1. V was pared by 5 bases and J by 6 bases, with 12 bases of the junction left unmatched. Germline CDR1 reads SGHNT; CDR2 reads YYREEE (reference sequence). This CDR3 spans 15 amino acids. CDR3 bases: TGTGCCAGCAGTTGGAACAGGGGGGACCTCGCTGAAGCTTTCTTT. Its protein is CASSWNRGDLAEAFF. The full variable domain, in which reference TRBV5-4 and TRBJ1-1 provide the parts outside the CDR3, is ETGVTQSPTHLIKTRGQQVTLRCSSQSGHNTVSWYQQALGQGPQFIFQYYREEENGRGNFPPRFSGLQFPNYSSELNVNALELDDSALYLCASSWNRGDLAEAFFGQGTRLTVV.

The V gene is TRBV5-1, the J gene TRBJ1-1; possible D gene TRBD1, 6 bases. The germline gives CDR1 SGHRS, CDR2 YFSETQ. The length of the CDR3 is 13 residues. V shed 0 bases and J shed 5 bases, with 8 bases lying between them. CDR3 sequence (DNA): TGCGCCAGCAGCTTGGGCAGGGGTACTGAAGCTTTCTTT. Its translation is CASSLGRGTEAFF.

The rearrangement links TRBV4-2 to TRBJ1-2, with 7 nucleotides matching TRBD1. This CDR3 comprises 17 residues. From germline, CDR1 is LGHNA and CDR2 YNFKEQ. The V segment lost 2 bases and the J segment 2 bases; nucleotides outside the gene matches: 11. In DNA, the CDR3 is TGTGCCAGCAGCCAAAAACCTGGGGGCAGGGGGAACTATGGCTACACCTTC. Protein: CASSQKPGGRGNYGYTF.

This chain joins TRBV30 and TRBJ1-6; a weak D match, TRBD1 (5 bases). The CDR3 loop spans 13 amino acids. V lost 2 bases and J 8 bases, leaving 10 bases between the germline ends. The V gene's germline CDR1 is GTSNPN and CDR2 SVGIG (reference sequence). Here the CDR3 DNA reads TGTGCCTGGAGTTCCGGGGGAGATTCACCCCTCCACTTT. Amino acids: CAWSSGGDSPLHF.

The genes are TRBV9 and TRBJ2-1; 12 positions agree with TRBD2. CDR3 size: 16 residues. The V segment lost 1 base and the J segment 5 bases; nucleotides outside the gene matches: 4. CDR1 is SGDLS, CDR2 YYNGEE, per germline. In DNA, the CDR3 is TGTGCCAGCAGCGTAACTAGCGGGGGGCCGAACAATGAGCAGTTCTTC. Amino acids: CASSVTSGGPNNEQFF.

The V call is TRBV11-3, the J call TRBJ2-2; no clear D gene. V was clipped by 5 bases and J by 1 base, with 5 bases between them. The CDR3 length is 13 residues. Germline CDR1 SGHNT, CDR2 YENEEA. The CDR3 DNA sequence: TGTGCCAGCAGCCACAAGAACACCGGGGAGCTGTTTTTT. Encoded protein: CASSHKNTGELFF.

The CDR3 sequence: CASSSEGPTTNEKLFF. The CDR3 DNA follows: TGTGCCAGCAGCTCAGAGGGCCCCACAACTAATGAAAAACTGTTTTTT. The V and J genes are TRBV7-6 and TRBJ1-4; D gene uncertain. The CDR3 is 16 amino acids. The V gene lost 4 bases and the J gene lost 0 bases, with 12 bases spanning the gap. Germline V gene lookup returns CDR1 SGHVS and CDR2 FNYEAQ.

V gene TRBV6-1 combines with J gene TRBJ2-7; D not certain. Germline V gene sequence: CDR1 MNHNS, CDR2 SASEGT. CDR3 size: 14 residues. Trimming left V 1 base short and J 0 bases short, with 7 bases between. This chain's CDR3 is CASSEVTDSYEQYF. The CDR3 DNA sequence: TGTGCCAGCAGTGAAGTAACAGACTCCTACGAGCAGTACTTC.

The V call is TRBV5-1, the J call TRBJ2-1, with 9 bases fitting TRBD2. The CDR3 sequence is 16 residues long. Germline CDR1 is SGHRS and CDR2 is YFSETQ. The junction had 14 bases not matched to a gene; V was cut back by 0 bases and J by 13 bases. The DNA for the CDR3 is TGCGCCAGCAGCTTGGTTACTAGCGGGTGGTCATTGGTACAGTTCTTC. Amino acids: CASSLVTSGWSLVQFF.

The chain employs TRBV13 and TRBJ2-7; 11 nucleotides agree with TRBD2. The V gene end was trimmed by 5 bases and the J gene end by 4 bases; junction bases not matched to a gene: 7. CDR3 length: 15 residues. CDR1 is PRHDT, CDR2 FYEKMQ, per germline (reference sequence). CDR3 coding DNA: TGTGCCAGCAGCGCCTTGACTAGCGGGGAGTACGAGCAGTACTTC. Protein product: CASSALTSGEYEQYF.

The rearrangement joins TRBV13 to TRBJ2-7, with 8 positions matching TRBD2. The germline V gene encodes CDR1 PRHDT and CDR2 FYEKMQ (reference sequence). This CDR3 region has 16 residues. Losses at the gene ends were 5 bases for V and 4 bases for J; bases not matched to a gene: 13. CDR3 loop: CASSPRLTGGSYEQYF. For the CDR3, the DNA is TGTGCCAGCAGCCCCCGCCTGACGGGAGGGTCTTACGAGCAGTACTTC.

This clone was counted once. DNA of the CDR3: TGTGCAAGTCGCCCGGGACGGACAGGGGAAACCGGGGAGCTGTTTTTT. Protein sequence: CASRPGRTGETGELFF. This rearrangement joins TRBV12-2 to TRBJ2-2; the tabulated D call, TRBD1, remains unverified against the DNA. TRBV12-2 is noted as a pseudogene. The CDR3 loop spans 16 amino acids.

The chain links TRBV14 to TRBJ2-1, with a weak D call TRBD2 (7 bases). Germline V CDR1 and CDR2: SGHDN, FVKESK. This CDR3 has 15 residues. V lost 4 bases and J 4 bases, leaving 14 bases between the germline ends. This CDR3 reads CASSPVGGLYNEQFF. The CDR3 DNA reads TGTGCCAGCAGCCCGGTCGGGGGGCTGTACAATGAGCAGTTCTTC. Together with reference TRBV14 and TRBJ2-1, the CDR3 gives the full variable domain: EAGVTQFPSHSVIEKGQTVTLRCDPISGHDNLYWYRRVMGKEIKFLLHFVKESKQDESGMPNNRFLAERTGGTYSTLKVQPAELEDSGVYFCASSPVGGLYNEQFFGPGTRLTVL.

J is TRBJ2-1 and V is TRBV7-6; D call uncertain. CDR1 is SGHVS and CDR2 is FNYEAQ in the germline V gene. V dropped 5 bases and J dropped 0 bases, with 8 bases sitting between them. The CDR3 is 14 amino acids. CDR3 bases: TGTGCCAGCAGCAGCGACCACTCCTACAATGAGCAGTTCTTC. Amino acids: CASSSDHSYNEQFF.

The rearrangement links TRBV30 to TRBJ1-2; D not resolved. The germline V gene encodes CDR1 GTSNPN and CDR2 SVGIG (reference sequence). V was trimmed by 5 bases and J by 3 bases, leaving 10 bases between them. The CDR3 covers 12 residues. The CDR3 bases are TGTGCCTGGGGAGAACGGGACTATGGCTACACCTTC. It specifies CAWGERDYGYTF.

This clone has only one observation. For the CDR3, the DNA is TGCGCCAGCAGCTTCGCAGGAAGCACAGATACGCAGTATTTT. The encoded protein is CASSFAGSTDTQYF. This sequence joins TRBV5-1 and TRBJ2-3; D is unclear. Germline assignment: CDR1 SGHRS and CDR2 YFSETQ. The CDR3 sequence is 14 residues long. The ends were cut back, 2 bases at V and 0 bases at J, with 7 bases in the middle.

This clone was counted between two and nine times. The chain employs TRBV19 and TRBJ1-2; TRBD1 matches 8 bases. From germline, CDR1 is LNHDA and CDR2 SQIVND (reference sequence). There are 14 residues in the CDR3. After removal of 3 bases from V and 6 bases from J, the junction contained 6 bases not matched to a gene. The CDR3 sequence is CASSIQGARDGYTF. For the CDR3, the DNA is TGTGCCAGTAGTATCCAGGGGGCGCGAGATGGCTACACCTTC.